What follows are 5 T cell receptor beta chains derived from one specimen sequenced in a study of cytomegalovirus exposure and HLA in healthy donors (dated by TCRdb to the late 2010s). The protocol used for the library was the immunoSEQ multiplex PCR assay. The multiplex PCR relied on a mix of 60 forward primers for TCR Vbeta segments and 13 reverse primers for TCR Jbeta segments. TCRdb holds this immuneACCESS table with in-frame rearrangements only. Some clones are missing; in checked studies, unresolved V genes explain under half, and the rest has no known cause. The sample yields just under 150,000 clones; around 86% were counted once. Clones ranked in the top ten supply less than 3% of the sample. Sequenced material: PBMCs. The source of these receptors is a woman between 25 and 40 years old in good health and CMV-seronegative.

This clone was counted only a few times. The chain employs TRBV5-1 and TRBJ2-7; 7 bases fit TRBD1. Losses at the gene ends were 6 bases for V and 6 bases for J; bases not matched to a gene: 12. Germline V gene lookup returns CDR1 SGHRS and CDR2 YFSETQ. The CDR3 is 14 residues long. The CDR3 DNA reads TGCGCCAGCACCCGAGGGACAGCTTCGGGCGAGCAGTACTTC. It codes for CASTRGTASGEQYF.

The CDR3 here is CASRPGTGRVEQYF. The CDR3 DNA is TGCGCCAGCCGACCCGGGACAGGGAGGGTCGAGCAGTACTTC. V and J are TRBV5-1 and TRBJ2-7; 9 bases agree with TRBD1. The CDR3 length is 14 residues. CDR1 SGHRS and CDR2 YFSETQ come from the germline V gene. Trimming removed 7 bases from V and 6 bases from J; junction bases left unmatched: 11. Based on the CDR3 plus reference TRBV5-1 and TRBJ2-7, the full variable domain is KAGVTQTPRYLIKTRGQQVTLSCSPISGHRSVSWYQQTPGQGLQFLFEYFSETQRNKGNFPGRFSGRQFSNSRSEMNVSTLELGDSALYLCASRPGTGRVEQYFGPGTRLTVT.

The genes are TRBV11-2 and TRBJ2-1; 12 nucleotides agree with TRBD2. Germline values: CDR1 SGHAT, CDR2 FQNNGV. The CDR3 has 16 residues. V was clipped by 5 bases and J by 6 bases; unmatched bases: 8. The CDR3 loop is CASSGPGLAGTNEQFF. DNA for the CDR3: TGTGCCAGCAGCGGACCGGGACTAGCGGGCACCAATGAGCAGTTCTTC. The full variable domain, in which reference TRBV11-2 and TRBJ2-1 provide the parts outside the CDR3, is EAGVAQSPRYKIIEKRQSVAFWCNPISGHATLYWYQQILGQGPKLLIQFQNNGVVDDSQLPKDRFSAERLKGVDSTLKIQPAKLEDSAVYLCASSGPGLAGTNEQFFGPGTRLTVL.

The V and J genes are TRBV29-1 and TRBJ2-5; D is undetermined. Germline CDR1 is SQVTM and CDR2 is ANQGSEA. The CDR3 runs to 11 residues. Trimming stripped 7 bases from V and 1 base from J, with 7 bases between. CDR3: CSGEIQETQYF. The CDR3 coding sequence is TGCAGCGGAGAGATCCAAGAGACCCAGTACTTC. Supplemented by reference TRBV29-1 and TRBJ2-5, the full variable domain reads SAVISQKPSRDICQRGTSLTIQCQVDSQVTMMFWYRQQPGQSLTLIATANQGSEATYESGFVIDKFPISRPNLTFSTLTVSNMSPEDSSIYLCSGEIQETQYFGPGTRLLVL.

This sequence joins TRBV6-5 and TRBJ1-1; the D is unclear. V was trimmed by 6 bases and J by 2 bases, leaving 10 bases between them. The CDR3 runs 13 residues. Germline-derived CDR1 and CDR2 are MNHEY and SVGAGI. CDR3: CASRLDTNTEAFF. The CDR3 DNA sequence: TGTGCCAGCAGACTAGACACCAACACTGAAGCTTTCTTT.